This is a list of T cell receptor beta chains from one sample in a study of T cell repertoires in aging, cancer and after chemotherapy. A single record per CDR3 protein comes from TCRdb applying MiXCR to the multiplex PCR reads. The profile shows some 2,200 distinct CDR3 sequences, less than 25% of them singletons. The sequencing input was blood. Every receptor here comes from a human donor with a solid tumor. Each CDR3 is given with its conserved first and last residue. D genes are given only for firm matches. Some rows mark clone size as missing; the rest say once, few, many or name a class of expanded clone.

medium-sized,TRBJ2-5,TRBV12-3/TRBV12-4,-,CASSSWQETQYF,TGTGCCAGCAGTTCATGGCAAGAGACCCAGTACTTC
medium-sized,TRBJ1-5,TRBV19,-,CASHRQLDGPQHF,TGTGCCAGCCACCGACAGTTAGATGGGCCCCAGCATTTT
few,TRBJ2-5,TRBV20-1,-,CSASRKETQYF,TGCAGTGCTAGTAGGAAAGAGACCCAGTACTTC
few,TRBJ1-2,TRBV12-3/TRBV12-4,-,CASSHPGAPVGYTF,TGTGCCAGCAGTCACCCGGGGGCCCCCGTTGGCTACACCTTC
medium-sized,TRBJ1-5,TRBV12-3/TRBV12-4,TRBD1,CASSLRTGASNQPQHF,TGTGCCAGCAGTTTACGGACAGGGGCGAGCAATCAGCCCCAGCATTTT
medium-sized,TRBJ1-2,TRBV19,TRBD1,CASSRQGPYGYTF,TGTGCCAGTAGTCGACAGGGGCCCTATGGCTACACCTTC
-,TRBJ2-1,TRBV24-1,TRBD1,CATSDFDWDSEQFF,TGTGCCACCAGTGATTTCGACTGGGACAGTGAGCAGTTCTTC
medium-sized,TRBJ1-4,TRBV6-1,-,CASRAGNEKLFF,TGTGCCAGCCGGGCGGGGAATGAAAAACTGTTTTTT
few,TRBJ2-7,TRBV5-4,TRBD1,CASSFTGGIYEQYF,TGTGCCAGCAGCTTTACAGGGGGGATCTACGAGCAGTACTTC
medium-sized,TRBJ2-3,TRBV7-6,-,CASSWTETDTQYF,TGTGCCAGCAGCTGGACCGAGACAGATACGCAGTATTTT
-,TRBJ1-5,TRBV6-5,-,CASQRGEGNQPQHF,TGTGCCAGCCAGCGGGGGGAGGGCAATCAGCCCCAGCATTTT
medium-sized,TRBJ2-1,TRBV18,TRBD2,CASSPRAAAGLAGNNEQFF,TGTGCCAGCTCACCAAGGGCTGCAGCCGGACTAGCGGGGAACAATGAGCAGTTCTTC
-,TRBJ2-5,TRBV6-2/TRBV6-3,-,CASSSAGSGYQETQYF,TGTGCCAGCAGCTCAGCGGGTTCGGGGTACCAAGAGACCCAGTACTTC
medium-sized,TRBJ1-6,TRBV5-3,-,CATAWDPNSPLHF,TGTGCCACTGCGTGGGACCCTAATTCACCCCTCCACTTT
-,TRBJ2-3,TRBV7-6,TRBD2,CASSPGLAGESTDTQYF,TGTGCCAGCAGCCCTGGACTAGCGGGGGAGTCCACAGATACGCAGTATTTT
-,TRBJ2-6,TRBV19,TRBD1,CASSWGQSSWANVLTF,TGTGCCAGTAGTTGGGGACAGAGCTCTTGGGCCAACGTCCTGACTTTT
medium-sized,TRBJ1-1,TRBV30,-,CAWSVIRNTEAFF,TGTGCCTGGAGTGTAATAAGAAACACTGAAGCTTTCTTT
-,TRBJ1-1,TRBV7-2,-,CASSPSGIGRAEAFF,TGTGCCAGCAGCCCCTCCGGCATTGGGAGGGCTGAAGCTTTCTTT
-,TRBJ2-3,TRBV7-2,-,CASSTRQVTDTQYF,TGTGCCAGCAGCACCAGGCAGGTCACAGATACGCAGTATTTT
medium-sized,TRBJ1-5,TRBV19,TRBD1,CASSTEDRRGNQPQHF,TGTGCCAGTAGTACCGAGGACAGGCGAGGCAATCAGCCCCAGCATTTT
medium-sized,TRBJ2-5,TRBV29-1,TRBD2,CSVESGGGAQETQYF,TGCAGCGTTGAATCGGGGGGGGGGGCCCAAGAGACCCAGTACTTC
-,TRBJ2-7,TRBV11-2,-,CASSLRDWSYEQYF,TGTGCCAGCAGCTTAAGGGATTGGTCCTACGAGCAGTACTTC
medium-sized,TRBJ1-3,TRBV6-5,-,CASTHSSGNTIYF,TGTGCCAGCACCCACTCCTCTGGAAACACCATATATTTT
-,TRBJ1-2,TRBV5-4,-,CASRFGGGYYGYTF,TGTGCCAGCAGGTTTGGAGGGGGATACTATGGCTACACCTTC
-,TRBJ1-1,TRBV4-3,-,CASSQGGMNTEAFF,TGCGCCAGCAGCCAAGGAGGGATGAACACTGAAGCTTTCTTT
medium-sized,TRBJ2-7,TRBV11-1,-,CASSLKGHSISSYEQYF,TGTGCCAGCAGTTTAAAGGGACACTCGATTTCCTCCTACGAGCAGTACTTC
-,TRBJ2-2,TRBV11-2,-,CASSRQASNTGELFF,TGTGCCAGCAGCCGGCAGGCCTCGAACACCGGGGAGCTGTTTTTT
-,TRBJ2-3,TRBV6-4,TRBD1,CASTRQGGTDTQYF,TGTGCCAGCACCCGACAGGGGGGCACAGATACGCAGTATTTT
-,TRBJ1-1,TRBV10-3,-,CAIALEGQTNTEAFF,TGTGCCATCGCTCTTGAAGGACAGACGAACACTGAAGCTTTCTTT
large,TRBJ2-3,TRBV19,TRBD1,CASSRTGTGADTQYF,TGTGCCAGTTCCCGGACCGGGACAGGGGCAGATACGCAGTATTTT
medium-sized,TRBJ2-7,TRBV6-2/TRBV6-3,TRBD2,CASREPGLASYEQYF,TGTGCCAGCAGAGAACCGGGACTAGCGTCGTACGAGCAGTACTTC